Its frequency marks the clone carrying this T cell receptor (beta chain) as medium-sized (0.01 to 0.1%). Its specificity is not known. The CDR3 is 15 residues long. Germline V CDR1 and CDR2: LNHDA, SQIVND (reference sequence). One tube held mixed TRB-A and TRB-B primer pools for touch-down PCR. TCRdb reprocessed the multiplex PCR reads, with one entry per CDR3 protein and no DNA. In total, the table holds roughly 7,000 distinct CDR3 sequences. The sample belongs to a study of T cell clusters in autoimmune cytopenias. Whole-study findings and limits: No experiment has yet validated the function of the T cell clusters defined in silico.

TRB amplification used roughly 250 ng of peripheral blood genomic DNA. A further study also used this sample, focusing on T cell repertoires in aging, cancer and after chemotherapy. That study reports: Repeat sampling of healthy donors over several months to years showed clear clonal overlap. The full dataset contained 8.5 million to 10 million TCR reads. Healthy donors lost TCR diversity with age mainly through richness, cancer patients through richness and evenness.

This receptor was taken from a human donor in good health. V gene TRBV19 combines with J gene TRBJ2-7. Sequencing was performed on peripheral blood. The CDR3 loop is CASSNIYGDVYEQYF.